This record concerns one T cell receptor beta chain sequence. These data belong to a study of control samples from healthy donors and cancer patients. Generated by immunoSEQ multiplex PCR, the TCRdb table keeps only in-frame clones and is missing some. Among over 150,000 clones listed, about 92% were seen once. The specimen sequenced was blood. The sequence was obtained from a young man in good health.

The CDR3 coding sequence is TGTGCCAGTAGTATGAAGGCATACGGCTACACCTTC. It is translated as CASSMKAYGYTF. The V call is TRBV19, the J call TRBJ1-2, with D unclear. The CDR3 is made up of 12 amino acids. Trimming stripped 3 bases from V and 8 bases from J, with 10 bases between. The germline V gene has CDR1 LNHDA and CDR2 SQIVND (reference sequence).